The T cell receptor beta chain under discussion was sequenced for a study of blood T cell repertoires in COVID-19. Method: immunoSEQ multiplex PCR; TCRdb's copy keeps in-frame clones and lacks some. This sample yields 200,000 to 250,000 clones, of which around 85% are seen a single time; roughly 2.2% belongs to the top ten. V shed 5 bases and J 1 base; nucleotides not matched to a gene: 4. The CDR3 spans 15 residues. CDR1 and CDR2 from the germline V gene are SGHNT and YENEEA. This clone was detected only a few times. The sequence was collected from a woman between 65 and 79 years old with COVID-19, enrolled during active disease. Sequenced sample: peripheral blood. This chain connects TRBV11-3 to TRBJ1-1, with TRBD1 identical over 10 bases. This chain's CDR3 is CASSPRQGANTEAFF. The CDR3 bases are TGTGCCAGCAGCCCGAGACAGGGGGCGAACACTGAAGCTTTCTTT.